The TCR beta chain under discussion was sequenced for a study of PD-L1 blockade in urothelial cancer. On the study more broadly: About 90% of the roughly 29 patients were men who had bladder-origin urothelial cancer. Reported median T cell count for blood samples was 130,000 to 150,000. Once treatment had started, blood was analyzed at 3 weeks (second dose) and again at 6 weeks.

Synthetic spike-ins, TCR analog templates, were added into each PCR. The method was immunoSEQ multiplex PCR; TCRdb's version includes in-frame clones alone and lacks a portion of them. The table has tens of thousands of clones, about four fifths seen once. Described time point: pretreatment peripheral blood. The V end lost 0 bases, the J end lost 4 bases, and 10 bases lay between the germline ends. Germline V gives CDR1 SGDLS, CDR2 YYNGEE. This CDR3 region has 14 residues. The sequence came from a man between 70 and 80 years old with urothelial cancer. The source material was PBMCs, sampled around atezolizumab (anti-PD-L1) treatment. The chain couples TRBV9 to TRBJ1-1; no firm D call. The CDR3 DNA is TGTGCCAGCAGCGTAGGAGGGTTCGTCACTGAAGCTTTCTTT. Amino acid sequence: CASSVGGFVTEAFF.